The T cell receptor beta chain under discussion was sequenced for a study of blood T cell repertoires in COVID-19. As for the study in general: The samples span acute and convalescent COVID-19 from the United States, Italy and Spain. PBMCs, B-cell-depleted T cells, or T cells were the source of the cDNA or gDNA that made up the material.

Original methodology: Using reference gene primer amplification, nucleated cell counts were estimated. TCRdb keeps only in-frame clones here, not all; method: immunoSEQ multiplex PCR. Clonal size and the V and J genes are those of that table, whereas D and trimming came from the DNA. The data hold 150,000 to 200,000 clones, with 70% to 90% observed a single time. The V end was cut by 1 base, the J end by 0 bases, with 13 bases between. The V gene's germline CDR1 is KGHDR and CDR2 SFDVKD. The CDR3 consists of 17 residues. This receptor was taken from a human donor in a cohort sampled during active COVID-19. Sequenced: peripheral blood. The J gene is TRBJ2-3, the V gene TRBV24-1; D is possibly TRBD1 (5 bases). Written as DNA, the CDR3 is TGTGCCACCAGTGATTTCTTGATGGCAGGGAGCACAGATACGCAGTATTTT. This translates into CATSDFLMAGSTDTQYF.